Given below is one T cell receptor beta chain in context. Its antigen is currently unknown. Primers included in the PCR were 60 Vbeta and 13 Jbeta primers. Profiled with immunoSEQ multiplex PCR; TCRdb holds only in-frame clones, not every one. The data hold over 130,000 clones, with roughly four fifths observed a single time. This sample is part of a study of cytomegalovirus exposure and HLA in healthy donors. Study-level results: V- and J-gene trimming in TCR beta was tied to a missense DCLRE1C variant by an analysis performed later.

Germline CDR1 LNHNV, CDR2 YYDKDF (reference sequence). The CDR3 has 18 amino acids. The V segment lost 11 bases and the J segment 3 bases; nucleotides outside the gene matches: 20. The TCR originated in a male donor in good health and CMV-seronegative. The sample taken for sequencing was PBMCs. The rearrangement links TRBV15 to TRBJ2-2; 8 bases map to TRBD2. This CDR3 is CAPPGLESSGPHTGELFF. In DNA, the CDR3 is TGTGCCCCGCCGGGGTTGGAATCTAGCGGGCCTCACACCGGGGAGCTGTTTTTT.